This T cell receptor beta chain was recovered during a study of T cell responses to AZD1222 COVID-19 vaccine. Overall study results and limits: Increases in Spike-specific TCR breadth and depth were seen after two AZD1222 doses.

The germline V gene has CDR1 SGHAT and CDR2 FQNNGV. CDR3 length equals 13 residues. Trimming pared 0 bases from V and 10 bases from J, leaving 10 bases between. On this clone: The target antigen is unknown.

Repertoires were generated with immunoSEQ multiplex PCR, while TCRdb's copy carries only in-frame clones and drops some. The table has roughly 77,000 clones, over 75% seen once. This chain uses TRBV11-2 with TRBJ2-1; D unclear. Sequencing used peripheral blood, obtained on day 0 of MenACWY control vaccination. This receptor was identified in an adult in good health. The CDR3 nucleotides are TGTGCCAGCAGCTTAGATCGAAGGGCCGAGCAGTTCTTC. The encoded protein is CASSLDRRAEQFF.